What follows are 7 T cell receptor beta chains derived from one specimen sequenced in a study of technical replicates of blood from several donors. Sequencing was performed with immunoSEQ multiplex PCR; in TCRdb, only in-frame clones are kept and a portion is missing. The table shows roughly 80,000 clones, with roughly 90% occurring only once. Material for sequencing was T cells isolated from PBMCs. Receptors were obtained from a human donor in good health.

The chain combines TRBV9 with TRBJ1-1; the D is unclear. This CDR3 has 13 amino acids. V gave up 0 bases and J gave up 5 bases, with 8 bases separating them. Germline-derived CDR1 and CDR2 are SGDLS and YYNGEE. For the CDR3, the DNA is TGTGCCAGCAGCGTAGGTGGAGAGACTGAAGCTTTCTTT. Protein sequence: CASSVGGETEAFF.

The gene calls are TRBV5-1 and TRBJ1-1; TRBD1 is a possible D gene (6 bases). Germline assignment: CDR1 SGHRS and CDR2 YFSETQ. V dropped 3 bases and J dropped 0 bases, with 21 bases sitting between them. The CDR3 is made up of 18 amino acids. The CDR3 bases are TGCGCCAGCAGCTCCCGGACAGCTTCCAACGGATTGAACACTGAAGCTTTCTTT. It encodes CASSSRTASNGLNTEAFF.

The V call is TRBV6-6, the J call TRBJ1-5, with 9 bases that match TRBD1. J lost 3 bases, V lost 5 bases, and 8 bases had no gene match. Looked up from germline, CDR1 is MNHNY and CDR2 is SVGAGI (reference sequence). This CDR3 has 16 amino acids. This CDR3 reads CASSQPGQGYNQPQHF. The DNA for the CDR3 is TGTGCCAGCAGTCAACCGGGACAGGGTTACAATCAGCCCCAGCATTTT.

V gene TRBV4-1 combines with J gene TRBJ2-4, with D perhaps matching TRBD2 (6 bases). Germline-derived CDR1 and CDR2 are MGHRA and YSYEKL. V shed 2 bases and J shed 8 bases, with 25 bases lying between them. This CDR3 is built from 18 residues. The CDR3 spells CASSQITSAGRLQDIQYF. The CDR3 region has the DNA TGCGCCAGCAGCCAAATTACTTCCGCGGGAAGGCTACAGGACATTCAGTACTTC.

The chain links TRBV7-2 to TRBJ2-1; D may be TRBD2 (6 bases). This CDR3 has 13 amino acids. V was shortened by 5 bases and J by 6 bases, with 11 bases between the two germline ends. CDR1 is SGHTA, CDR2 FQGNSA, per germline. CDR3 sequence: CASSIRESNEQFF. CDR3 coding DNA: TGTGCCAGCAGCATACGGGAGTCCAATGAGCAGTTCTTC.

This chain's CDR3 is CASSQDLLLATGMNTEAFF. The DNA of the CDR3 is TGTGCCAGCAGCCAAGACCTCCTCTTAGCGACAGGGATGAACACTGAAGCTTTCTTT. J is TRBJ1-1 and V is TRBV4-2, with 7 bases aligning to TRBD1. Germline CDR1 reads LGHNA; CDR2 reads YNFKEQ. The V gene end was trimmed by 0 bases and the J gene end by 0 bases; junction bases not matched to a gene: 13. The CDR3 has 19 amino acids.

The rearrangement links TRBV7-2 to TRBJ2-1, with 10 bases that match TRBD1. The CDR3 length is 13 residues. The germline V gene has CDR1 SGHTA and CDR2 FQGNSA. The J segment lost 7 bases and the V segment lost 8 bases, leaving 5 bases of the junction unmatched. The chain's CDR3 is CASRDRGRNEQFF. The CDR3 nucleotides are TGTGCCAGCCGGGACAGGGGAAGGAATGAGCAGTTCTTC.